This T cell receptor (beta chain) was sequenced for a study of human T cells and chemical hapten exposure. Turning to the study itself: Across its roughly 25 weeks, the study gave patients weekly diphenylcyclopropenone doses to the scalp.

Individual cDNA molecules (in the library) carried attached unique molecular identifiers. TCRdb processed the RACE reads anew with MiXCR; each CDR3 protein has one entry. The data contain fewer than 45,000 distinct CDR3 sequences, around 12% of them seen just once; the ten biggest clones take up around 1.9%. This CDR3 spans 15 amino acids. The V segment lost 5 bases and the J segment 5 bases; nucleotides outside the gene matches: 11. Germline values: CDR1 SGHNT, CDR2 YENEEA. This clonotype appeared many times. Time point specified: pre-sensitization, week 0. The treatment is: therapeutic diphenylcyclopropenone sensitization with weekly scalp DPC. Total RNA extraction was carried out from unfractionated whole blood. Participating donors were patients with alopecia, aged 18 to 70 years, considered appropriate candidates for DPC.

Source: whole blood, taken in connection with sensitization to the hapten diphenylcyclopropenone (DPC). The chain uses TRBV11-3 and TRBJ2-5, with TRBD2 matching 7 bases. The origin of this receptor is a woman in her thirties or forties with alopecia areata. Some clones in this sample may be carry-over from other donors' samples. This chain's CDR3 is CASSPTRLAAETQYF. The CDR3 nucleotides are TGTGCCAGCAGCCCGACAAGACTAGCAGCGGAGACCCAGTACTTC.